This TCR beta chain was found in a study of cytomegalovirus exposure and HLA in healthy donors. Overall study results and limits: The classifier was said to identify cytomegalovirus status with high specificity and sensitivity.

CDR3 length equals 16 residues. From germline, CDR1 is SGHVS and CDR2 FQNEAQ. Losses at the gene ends were 7 bases for V and 8 bases for J; bases not matched to a gene: 16. The donors (healthy individuals) were bone marrow donors. The study ran its PCR with 60 Vbeta and 13 Jbeta primers. Method: immunoSEQ multiplex PCR; TCRdb's copy keeps in-frame clones and lacks some. In the table there are some 160,000 clones, about 84% of which are singletons. This clone was seen more than once but under ten times. Its antigen remains unknown. The sequenced material came from PBMCs. The sequence was obtained from a male donor in good health and CMV-seronegative. This chain joins TRBV7-8 and TRBJ2-1; 8 bases are shared with TRBD2. CDR3 in DNA: TGTGCCAGCATCAACCCTGGAGCGGGAGATAGGTATGAGCAGTTCTTC. Its protein is CASINPGAGDRYEQFF.